This paragraph reports one T cell receptor (beta chain). The antigen is undetermined. V gave up 4 bases and J gave up 0 bases, with 12 bases separating them. CDR1 and CDR2 from the germline V gene are SEHNR and FQNEAQ (reference sequence). CDR3 length equals 15 residues. The PCR had 60 Vbeta and 13 Jbeta primers. As originally analysed: The authors later counted 70 million to 80 million unique TCR beta chains, roughly 10 million of them shared. Profiling relied on immunoSEQ multiplex PCR, and the TCRdb table lists in-frame clones only, not all of them. Clone size and the V and J calls come from that table; the DNA yielded D and trimming. This table has roughly 120,000 clones, about 80% appearing once. The source of the sample is a study of cytomegalovirus exposure and HLA in healthy donors. Study conclusions and caveats: As a later analysis showed, a missense DCLRE1C variant was linked to trimming of TCR beta V- and J-genes.

The source of this sequence is a man aged 35-49 years in good health and CMV-seronegative. The rearrangement links TRBV7-9 to TRBJ1-1; maybe TRBD1 (5 bases). Sequenced: PBMCs. The CDR3 reads CASSYIGGLNTEAFF. Here the CDR3 DNA reads TGTGCCAGCAGCTATATCGGGGGGTTGAACACTGAAGCTTTCTTT.